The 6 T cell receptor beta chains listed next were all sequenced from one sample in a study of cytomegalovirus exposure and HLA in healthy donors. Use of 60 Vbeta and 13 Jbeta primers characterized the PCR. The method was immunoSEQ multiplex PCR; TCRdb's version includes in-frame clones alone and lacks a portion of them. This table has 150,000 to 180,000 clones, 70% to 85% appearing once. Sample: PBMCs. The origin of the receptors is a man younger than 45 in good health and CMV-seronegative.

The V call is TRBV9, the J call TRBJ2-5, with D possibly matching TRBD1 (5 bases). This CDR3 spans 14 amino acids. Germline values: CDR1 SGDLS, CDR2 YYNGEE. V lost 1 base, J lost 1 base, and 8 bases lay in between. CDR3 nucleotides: TGTGCCAGCAGCGTACCAGACAGCCAAGAGACCCAGTACTTC. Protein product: CASSVPDSQETQYF.

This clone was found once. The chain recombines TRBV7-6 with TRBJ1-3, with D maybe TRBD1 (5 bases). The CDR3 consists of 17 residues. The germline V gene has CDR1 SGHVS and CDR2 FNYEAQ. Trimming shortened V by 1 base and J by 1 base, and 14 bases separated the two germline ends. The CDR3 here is CASSLGVREVSGNTIYF. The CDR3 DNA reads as TGTGCCAGCAGCTTAGGGGTCAGGGAGGTATCTGGAAACACCATATATTTT.

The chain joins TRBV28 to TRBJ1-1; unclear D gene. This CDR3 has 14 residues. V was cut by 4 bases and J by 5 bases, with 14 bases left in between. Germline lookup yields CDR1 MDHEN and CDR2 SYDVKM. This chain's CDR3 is CASSYLRGKTEAFF. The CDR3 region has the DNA TGTGCCAGCAGTTACCTTCGAGGAAAAACTGAAGCTTTCTTT.

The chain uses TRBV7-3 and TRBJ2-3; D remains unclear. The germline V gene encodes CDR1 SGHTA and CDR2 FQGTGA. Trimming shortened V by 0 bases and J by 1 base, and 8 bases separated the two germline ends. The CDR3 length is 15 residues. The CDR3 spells CASSLTSTGTDTQYF. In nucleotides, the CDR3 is TGTGCCAGCAGCTTAACCTCGACTGGCACAGATACGCAGTATTTT.

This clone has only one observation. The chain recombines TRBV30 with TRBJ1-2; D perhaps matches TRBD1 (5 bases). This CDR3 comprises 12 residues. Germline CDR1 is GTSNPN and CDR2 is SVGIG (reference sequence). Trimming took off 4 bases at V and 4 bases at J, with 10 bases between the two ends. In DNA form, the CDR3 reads TGTGCCTGGAAAGAGACAGCCTATGGCTACACCTTC. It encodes CAWKETAYGYTF.

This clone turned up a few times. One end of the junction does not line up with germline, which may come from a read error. CDR3: CASSQEVDSYGYPF. CDR3 coding DNA: TGCGCCAGCAGCCAAGAGGTTGACAGTTATGGCTACCCCTTC. The chain combines TRBV4-3 with TRBJ1-2, with D possibly matching TRBD1 (5 bases). CDR1 LGHNA and CDR2 YSLEER come from the germline V gene. This CDR3 comprises 14 residues.